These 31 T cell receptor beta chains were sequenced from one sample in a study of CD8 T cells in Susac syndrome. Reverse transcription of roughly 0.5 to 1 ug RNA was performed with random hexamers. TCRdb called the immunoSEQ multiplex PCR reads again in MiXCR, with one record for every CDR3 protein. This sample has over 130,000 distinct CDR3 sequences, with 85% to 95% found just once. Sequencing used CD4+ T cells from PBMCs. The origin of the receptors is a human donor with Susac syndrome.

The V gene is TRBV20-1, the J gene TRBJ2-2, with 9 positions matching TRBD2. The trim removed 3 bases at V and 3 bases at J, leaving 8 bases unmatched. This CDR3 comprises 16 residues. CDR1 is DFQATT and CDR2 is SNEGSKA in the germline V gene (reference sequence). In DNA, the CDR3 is TGCAGTGCTAGGGCTAATAGCGGGGGAGACACCGGGGAGCTGTTTTTT. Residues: CSARANSGGDTGELFF.

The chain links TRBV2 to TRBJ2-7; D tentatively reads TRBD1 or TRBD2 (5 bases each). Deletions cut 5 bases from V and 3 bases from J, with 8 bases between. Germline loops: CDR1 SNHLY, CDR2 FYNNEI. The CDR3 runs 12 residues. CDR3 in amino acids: CASSRDVYEQYF. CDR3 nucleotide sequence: TGTGCCAGCAGTCGGGACGTCTACGAGCAGTACTTC.

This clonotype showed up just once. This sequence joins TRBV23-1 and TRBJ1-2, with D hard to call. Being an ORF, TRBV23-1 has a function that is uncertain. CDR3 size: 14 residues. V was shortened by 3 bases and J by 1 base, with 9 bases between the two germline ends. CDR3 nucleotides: TGCGCCAGCAGTCAGCCTCCTAATAACTATGGCTACACCTTC. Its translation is CASSQPPNNYGYTF.

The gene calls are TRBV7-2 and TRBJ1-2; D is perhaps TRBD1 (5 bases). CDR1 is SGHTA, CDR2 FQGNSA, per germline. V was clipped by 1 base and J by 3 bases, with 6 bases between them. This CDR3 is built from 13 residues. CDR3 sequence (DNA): TGTGCCAGCAGCTTAGGGGGCCACTATGGCTACACCTTC. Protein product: CASSLGGHYGYTF.

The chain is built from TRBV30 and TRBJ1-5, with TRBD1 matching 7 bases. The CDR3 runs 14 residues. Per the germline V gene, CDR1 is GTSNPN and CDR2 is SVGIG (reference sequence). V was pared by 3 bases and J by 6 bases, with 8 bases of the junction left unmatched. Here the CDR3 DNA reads TGTGCCTGGAGACCCGACAGGGCGGGTCAGCCCCAGCATTTT. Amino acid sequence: CAWRPDRAGQPQHF.

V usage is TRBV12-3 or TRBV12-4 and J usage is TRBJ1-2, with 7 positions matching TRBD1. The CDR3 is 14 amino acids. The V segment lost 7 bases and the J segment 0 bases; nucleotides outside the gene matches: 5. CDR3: CASTPGGANYGYTF. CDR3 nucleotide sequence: TGTGCCAGCACCCCAGGGGGGGCTAACTATGGCTACACCTTC.

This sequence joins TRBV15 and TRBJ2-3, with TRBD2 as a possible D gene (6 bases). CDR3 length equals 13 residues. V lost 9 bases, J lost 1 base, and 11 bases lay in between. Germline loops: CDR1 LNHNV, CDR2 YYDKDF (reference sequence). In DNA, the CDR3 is TGTGCCACGCTGGAGGGAGGCACAGATACGCAGTATTTT. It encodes CATLEGGTDTQYF.

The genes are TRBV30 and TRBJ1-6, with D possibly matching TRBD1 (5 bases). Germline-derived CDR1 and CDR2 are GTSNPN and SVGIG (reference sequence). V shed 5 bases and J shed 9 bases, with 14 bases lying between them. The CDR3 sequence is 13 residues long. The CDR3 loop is CAWVPGTGSPLHF. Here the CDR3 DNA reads TGTGCCTGGGTTCCAGGGACTGGTTCACCCCTCCACTTT.

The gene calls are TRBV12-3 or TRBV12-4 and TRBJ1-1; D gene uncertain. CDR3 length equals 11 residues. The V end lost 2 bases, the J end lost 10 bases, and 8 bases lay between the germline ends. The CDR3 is CASSLPLVAFF. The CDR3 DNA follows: TGTGCCAGCAGTTTACCGCTCGTAGCTTTCTTT.

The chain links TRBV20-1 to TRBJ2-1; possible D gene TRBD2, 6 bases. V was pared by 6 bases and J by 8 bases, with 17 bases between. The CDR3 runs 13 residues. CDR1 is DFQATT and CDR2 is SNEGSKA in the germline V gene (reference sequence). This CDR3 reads CSAYKGGGDEQFF. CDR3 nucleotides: TGCAGTGCGTATAAGGGAGGCGGCGATGAGCAGTTCTTC.

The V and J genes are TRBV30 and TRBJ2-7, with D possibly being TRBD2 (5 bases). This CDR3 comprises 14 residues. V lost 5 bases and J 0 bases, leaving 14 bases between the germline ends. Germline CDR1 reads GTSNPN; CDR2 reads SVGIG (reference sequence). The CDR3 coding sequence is TGTGCCTGGTTACATAGCGACGTCTCCTACGAGCAGTACTTC. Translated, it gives CAWLHSDVSYEQYF.

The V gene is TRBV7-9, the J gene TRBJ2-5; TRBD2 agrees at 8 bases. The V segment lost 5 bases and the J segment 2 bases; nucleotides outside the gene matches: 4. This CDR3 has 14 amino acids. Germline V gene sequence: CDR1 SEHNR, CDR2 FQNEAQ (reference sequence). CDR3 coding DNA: TGTGCCAGCAGCCCACTAGCGGTTCAAGAGACCCAGTACTTC. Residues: CASSPLAVQETQYF.

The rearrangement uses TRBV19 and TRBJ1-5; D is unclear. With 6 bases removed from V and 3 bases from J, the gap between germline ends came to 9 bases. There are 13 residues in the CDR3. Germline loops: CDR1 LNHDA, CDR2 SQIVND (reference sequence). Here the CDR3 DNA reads TGTGCCAGTAGCCAGGAACTCAATCAGCCCCAGCATTTT. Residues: CASSQELNQPQHF.

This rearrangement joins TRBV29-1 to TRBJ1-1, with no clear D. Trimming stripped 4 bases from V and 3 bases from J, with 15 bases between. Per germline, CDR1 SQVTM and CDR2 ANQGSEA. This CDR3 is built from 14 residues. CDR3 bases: TGCAGCGTTGTAATCGGGCGGGCGGACACTGAAGCTTTCTTT. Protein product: CSVVIGRADTEAFF.

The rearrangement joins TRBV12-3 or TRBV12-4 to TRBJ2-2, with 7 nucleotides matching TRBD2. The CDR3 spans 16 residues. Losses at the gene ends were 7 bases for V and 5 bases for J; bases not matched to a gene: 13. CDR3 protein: CASTKRAGLKTGELFF. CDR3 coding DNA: TGTGCCAGCACCAAAAGAGCGGGATTAAAGACCGGGGAGCTGTTTTTT.

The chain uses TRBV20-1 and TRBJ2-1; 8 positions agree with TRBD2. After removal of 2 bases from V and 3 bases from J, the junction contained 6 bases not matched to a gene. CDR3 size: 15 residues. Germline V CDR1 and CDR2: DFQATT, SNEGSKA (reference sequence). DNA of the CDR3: TGCAGTGCTAGAAGCGGGAGAGACCTCTACAATGAGCAGTTCTTC. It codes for CSARSGRDLYNEQFF.

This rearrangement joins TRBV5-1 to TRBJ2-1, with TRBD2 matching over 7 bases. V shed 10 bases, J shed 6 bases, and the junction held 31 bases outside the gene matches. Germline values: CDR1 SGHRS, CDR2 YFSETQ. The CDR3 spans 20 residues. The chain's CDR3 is CAQQVFPFSAREWTTNEQFF. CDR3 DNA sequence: TGCGCCCAGCAGGTGTTCCCTTTTTCCGCGCGGGAGTGGACCACCAATGAGCAGTTCTTC.

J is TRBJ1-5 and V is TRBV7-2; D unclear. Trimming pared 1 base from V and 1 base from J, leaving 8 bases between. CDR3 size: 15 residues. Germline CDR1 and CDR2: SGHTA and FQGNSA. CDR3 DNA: TGTGCCAGCAGCTTAGAAAGGGCGAGCAATCAGCCCCAGCATTTT. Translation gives CASSLERASNQPQHF. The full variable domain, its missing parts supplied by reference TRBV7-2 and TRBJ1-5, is GAGVSQSPSNKVTEKGKDVELRCDPISGHTALYWYRQSLGQGLEFLIYFQGNSAPDKSGLPSDRFSAERTGGSVSTLTIQRTQQEDSAVYLCASSLERASNQPQHFGDGTRLSIL.

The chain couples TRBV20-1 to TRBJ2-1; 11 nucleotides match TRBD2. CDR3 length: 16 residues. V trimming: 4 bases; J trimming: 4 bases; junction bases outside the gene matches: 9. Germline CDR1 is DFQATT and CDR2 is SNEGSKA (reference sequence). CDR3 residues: CSAIEGTSGVYNEQFF. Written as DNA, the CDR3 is TGCAGTGCTATAGAGGGGACTAGCGGAGTTTACAATGAGCAGTTCTTC.

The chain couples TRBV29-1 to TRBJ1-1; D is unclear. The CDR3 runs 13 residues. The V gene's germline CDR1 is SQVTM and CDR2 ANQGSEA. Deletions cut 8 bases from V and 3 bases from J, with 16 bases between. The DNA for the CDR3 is TGCAGCCCACAAAGAATGATGGACACTGAAGCTTTCTTT. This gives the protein CSPQRMMDTEAFF.

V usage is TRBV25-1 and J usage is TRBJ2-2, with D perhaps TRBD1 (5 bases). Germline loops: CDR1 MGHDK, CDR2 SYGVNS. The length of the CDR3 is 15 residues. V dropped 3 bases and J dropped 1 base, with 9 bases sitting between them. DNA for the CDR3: TGTGCCAGCAGTGAGCTTGACAGGAACACCGGGGAGCTGTTTTTT. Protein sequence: CASSELDRNTGELFF.

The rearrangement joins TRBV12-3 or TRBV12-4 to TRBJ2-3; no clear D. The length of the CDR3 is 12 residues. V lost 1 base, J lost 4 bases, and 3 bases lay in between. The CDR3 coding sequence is TGTGCCAGCAGTTTAGTCCCAGATACGCAGTATTTT. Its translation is CASSLVPDTQYF.

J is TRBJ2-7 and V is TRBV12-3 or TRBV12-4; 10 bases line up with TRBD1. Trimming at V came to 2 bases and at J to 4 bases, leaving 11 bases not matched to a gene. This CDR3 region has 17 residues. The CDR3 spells CASSLISGTGERYEQYF. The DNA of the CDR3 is TGTGCCAGCAGTTTAATCTCGGGGACAGGGGAGAGGTACGAGCAGTACTTC.

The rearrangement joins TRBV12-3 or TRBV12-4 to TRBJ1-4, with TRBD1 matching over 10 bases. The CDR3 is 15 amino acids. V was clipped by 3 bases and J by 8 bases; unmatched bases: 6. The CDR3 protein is CASSFTGTGVEKLFF. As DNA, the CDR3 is TGTGCCAGCAGTTTCACCGGGACAGGGGTAGAAAAACTGTTTTTT.

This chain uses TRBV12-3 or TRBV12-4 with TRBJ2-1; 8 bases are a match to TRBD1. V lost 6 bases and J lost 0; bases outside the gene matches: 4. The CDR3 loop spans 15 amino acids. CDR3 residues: CASRYGQGSYNEQFF. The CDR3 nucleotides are TGTGCCAGCAGGTACGGACAGGGCTCCTACAATGAGCAGTTCTTC.

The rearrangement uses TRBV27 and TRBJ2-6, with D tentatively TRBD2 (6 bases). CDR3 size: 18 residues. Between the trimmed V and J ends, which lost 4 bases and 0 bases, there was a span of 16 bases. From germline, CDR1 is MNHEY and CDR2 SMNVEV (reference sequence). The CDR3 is CASSSGPGLHSGANVLTF. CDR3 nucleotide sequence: TGTGCCAGCAGTTCCGGGCCGGGACTTCACTCTGGGGCCAACGTCCTGACTTTC.

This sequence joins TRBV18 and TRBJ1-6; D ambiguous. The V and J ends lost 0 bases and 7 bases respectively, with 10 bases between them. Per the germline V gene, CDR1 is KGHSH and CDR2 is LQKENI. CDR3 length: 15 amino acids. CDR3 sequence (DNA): TGTGCCAGCTCACCACCTGGGGTTGGGAATTCACCCCTCCACTTT. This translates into CASSPPGVGNSPLHF.

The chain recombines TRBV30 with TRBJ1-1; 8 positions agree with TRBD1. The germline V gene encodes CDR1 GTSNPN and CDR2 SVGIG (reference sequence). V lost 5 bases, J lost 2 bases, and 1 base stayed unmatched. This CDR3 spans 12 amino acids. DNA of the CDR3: TGTGCCTGGGACAGGGGAAACACTGAAGCTTTCTTT. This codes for CAWDRGNTEAFF.

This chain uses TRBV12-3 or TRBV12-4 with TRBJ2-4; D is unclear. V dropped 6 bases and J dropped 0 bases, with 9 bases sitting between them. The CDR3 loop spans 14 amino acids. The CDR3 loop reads CASRHRLAKNIQYF. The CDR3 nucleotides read TGTGCCAGCAGGCACCGACTAGCCAAAAACATTCAGTACTTC.

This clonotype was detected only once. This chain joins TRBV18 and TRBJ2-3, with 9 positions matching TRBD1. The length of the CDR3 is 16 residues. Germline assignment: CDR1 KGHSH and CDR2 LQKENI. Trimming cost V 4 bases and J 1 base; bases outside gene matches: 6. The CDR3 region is CASSRTGTGRTDTQYF. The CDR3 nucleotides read TGTGCCAGCTCACGTACCGGGACAGGGCGCACAGATACGCAGTATTTT.

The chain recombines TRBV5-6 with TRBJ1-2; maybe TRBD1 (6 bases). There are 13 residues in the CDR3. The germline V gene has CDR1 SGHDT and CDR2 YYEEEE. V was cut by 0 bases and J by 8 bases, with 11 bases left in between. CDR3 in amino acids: CASSLGTVDGYTF. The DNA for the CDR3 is TGTGCCAGCAGCTTGGGGACAGTCGACGGCTACACCTTC.